These T cell receptor beta chains were read from a single sample in a study of blood T cell repertoires in COVID-19. Some clones are missing from TCRdb's copy, which holds only in-frame ones; the method was immunoSEQ multiplex PCR. The sample has some 50,000 clones, about 81% seen once. The sequenced sample was peripheral blood. These receptors all come from a man over 45 with active COVID-19. CDR3s include the opening cysteine and the closing phenylalanine or tryptophan. The D gene is left open where the match is weak. The size field is filled for only some rows; it gives once, few, many or a size class.

J	V	D	size	CDR3	DNA
TRBJ2-5	TRBV4-1	TRBD2	-	CASSQVGGLQREETQYF	TGCGCCAGCAGCCAAGTGGGGGGGTTGCAGCGGGAAGAGACCCAGTACTTC
TRBJ1-5	TRBV6-5	TRBD1	-	CASSPLAGGYQPQHF	TGTGCCAGCAGTCCCCTGGCAGGGGGGTATCAGCCCCAGCATTTT
TRBJ1-1	TRBV5-5	-	few	CASSLYRANTEAFF	TGTGCCAGCAGCTTGTACAGGGCGAACACTGAAGCTTTCTTT
TRBJ2-1	TRBV24-1	-	-	CATSGTVSSYNEQFF	TGTGCCACCAGTGGGACAGTGAGCTCCTACAATGAGCAGTTCTTC
TRBJ1-2	TRBV4-1	TRBD1	-	CASSQDSGTGYLYGYTF	TGCGCCAGCAGCCAAGATTCCGGGACAGGGTATCTCTATGGCTACACCTTC
TRBJ2-7	TRBV5-1	TRBD1	few	CASSQGSGTALYEQYF	TGCGCCAGCTCTCAAGGGTCCGGGACAGCACTTTACGAGCAGTACTTC
TRBJ2-3	TRBV19	-	-	CASSASPDTQYF	TGTGCCAGTAGTGCTAGCCCAGATACGCAGTATTTT
TRBJ1-1	TRBV19	TRBD1	once	CAVSTGDSFGLTEAFF	TGTGCCGTCTCGACAGGGGATTCCTTTGGGTTGACTGAAGCTTTCTTT
TRBJ2-7	TRBV4-3	TRBD2	once	CASSQDWRTSAPVEQYF	TGCGCCAGCAGCCAAGATTGGCGGACTAGCGCCCCGGTCGAGCAGTACTTC
TRBJ2-3	TRBV12-5	TRBD2	-	CASGLYPGWAGGQDTQYF	TGTGCTAGTGGCCTTTATCCCGGCTGGGCGGGGGGGCAAGATACGCAGTATTTT
TRBJ2-2	TRBV10-3	-	-	CAISEPTTRVPGELFF	TGTGCCATCAGTGAGCCAACTACCCGTGTTCCCGGGGAGCTGTTTTTT
TRBJ2-5	TRBV10-3	TRBD2	-	CAISEKGYGGGDQETQYF	TGTGCCATCAGTGAGAAGGGCTACGGCGGGGGAGACCAAGAGACCCAGTACTTC
TRBJ1-2	TRBV5-1	-	-	CASSRGSGYTF	TGCGCCAGCAGTAGGGGCAGTGGCTACACCTTC
TRBJ1-2	TRBV19	TRBD1	-	CASSDLGTGDGGYTF	TGTGCCAGTAGTGACCTCGGGACAGGGGATGGTGGCTACACCTTC
TRBJ2-7	TRBV7-9	TRBD1	few	CASSGQGADEQYF	TGTGCCAGCAGCGGACAGGGGGCCGACGAGCAGTACTTC